These T cell receptor beta chains were read from a single sample in a study of tumor-infiltrating lymphocytes in primary liver carcinoma. One entry per CDR3 protein results from TCRdb running MiXCR on the multiplex PCR reads. The sample has roughly 91,000 distinct CDR3 sequences; roughly 69% are singletons. The sequencing input was liver tumor tissue from sampling region 5. The source of these receptors is a woman aged 55 to 70 with primary liver carcinoma and hepatitis B virus infection. Both conserved end residues are part of each CDR3. The D gene is left open where the match is weak. Some rows mark clone size as missing; the rest say once, few, many or name a class of expanded clone.

clone_size	j_call	v_call	d_call	cdr3_nt	cdr3_aa
many	TRBJ2-1	TRBV12-3/TRBV12-4	TRBD1	TGTGCCAGCAGTGATCAGGGGGCCGATGAGCAGTTCTTC	CASSDQGADEQFF
-	TRBJ2-3	TRBV2	-	TGTGCCAGCAGGCACCGCGGGACAGATACGCAGTATTTT	CASRHRGTDTQYF
-	TRBJ2-1	TRBV11-2	-	TGTGCCAGCAGCTTATGGCAGGATAGGCAGTTCTTC	CASSLWQDRQFF
-	TRBJ2-7	TRBV6-1	TRBD2	TGTGCCAGTACTGAAATGGCCGGGGGGGAGTTCTTGTACGAGCACTACTTC	CASTEMAGGEFLYEHYF
-	TRBJ1-5	TRBV2	-	TGTGCCAGCACTAGGGAAAATCAGCCCCAGCATTTT	CASTRENQPQHF
few	TRBJ2-5	TRBV19	-	TGTGCCAGTAGTATAACAGGGTGGGAGACCCAGTACTTC	CASSITGWETQYF
-	TRBJ1-1	TRBV5-5	-	TGTGCCATCAGCCGGGAATTCAACACTGAAGCTTTCTTT	CAISREFNTEAFF
-	TRBJ2-7	TRBV6-1	TRBD1	TGTGCCAGCAATGAAGCAGGGGGAGTCGAAGAGCAGTACTTC	CASNEAGGVEEQYF
-	TRBJ2-2	TRBV6-1	TRBD1	TGTGCTAGTCTTGAACAGGGGGCCGACACCGGTGAGCTGTTTTTT	CASLEQGADTGELFF
-	TRBJ2-7	TRBV28	-	TGTGCCAACAGTTTGAGTGACGGGGCTAGTGAGCAGTATTTC	CANSLSDGASEQYF
many	TRBJ2-7	TRBV28	-	TGTGCCAGCAGTCAGACCGCATACGAGCAGTACTTC	CASSQTAYEQYF
-	TRBJ2-7	TRBV6-5	TRBD2	TGTACCAGCAGATACGGTAGCGGGACGTCCTTCTCCTACGAGCAGTACTTC	CTSRYGSGTSFSYEQYF
-	TRBJ2-4	TRBV11-1	TRBD2	TGTGCCAGCAGCTTTCCCGGGACTAGTGGGACCAAAAACATTGAGTACTTC	CASSFPGTSGTKNIEYF
medium-sized	TRBJ2-1	TRBV12-3/TRBV12-4	TRBD2	TGTGCCAGCACCGATCAGCGGGAGAGCAATGAGCAGTTCTTC	CASTDQRESNEQFF
-	TRBJ2-7	TRBV6-2/TRBV6-3	-	TGTGCAAGCAGTTATGAGTATGGGCAGTACTTC	CASSYEYGQYF
-	TRBJ2-1	TRBV30	TRBD2	TGTGCCTGGAGTGTACCACTAGCGTACAATGAGCAGTTCTTC	CAWSVPLAYNEQFF
-	TRBJ1-4	TRBV10-3	-	TGTGTCATCAGTGGTGCCGGTTCGACTAATGAAAAACTGTTTTTT	CVISGAGSTNEKLFF
once	TRBJ2-1	TRBV11-1	TRBD2	TGTGCCAGCAGCTTAAGGCAACGTGCGGGAGGGCCGGGGGATGAGCAGTTCTTC	CASSLRQRAGGPGDEQFF
-	TRBJ2-3	TRBV5-1	-	TGCGCCAGTAGCATACAGGACGCAGATATGCAGTATTTT	CASSIQDADMQYF
once	TRBJ2-7	TRBV29-1	TRBD2	TGCAGCGTTACAAACACGGGACTAGGAGGAGACGAGCAGTACTTC	CSVTNTGLGGDEQYF
-	TRBJ2-7	TRBV5-5	TRBD1	TGTGCCAGCAGCTTCATGACAGGGTCCTACGAGCAGTACTTC	CASSFMTGSYEQYF
-	TRBJ2-7	TRBV28	TRBD2	TGTGCCAGCAGGCCTAGCGGGACCACCTACGAGCAGTACTTC	CASRPSGTTYEQYF